This T cell receptor beta chain was documented in a study of cytomegalovirus exposure and HLA in healthy donors. Study summary: In a previous analysis, approximately 110 million unique TCR beta sequences were found from roughly 200 million T cells. The study, taken as a whole, reports: Later analysis found that TCR beta chains associated with HLA were more clonally expanded than other, equally common chains.

The PCR had 60 Vbeta and 13 Jbeta primers. TCRdb's table, derived via immunoSEQ multiplex PCR, lists solely in-frame clones and lacks some. The table includes some 210,000 clones, 77% detected once. With regard to this clone: Its antigen is currently unknown.

This CDR3 contains 13 residues. Trimming took off 3 bases at V and 7 bases at J, with 12 bases between the two ends. Per the germline V gene, CDR1 is SGHTA and CDR2 is FQGTGA. The J gene is TRBJ1-2, the V gene TRBV7-3, with D perhaps TRBD1 (6 bases). This TCR derives from a woman under 40 in good health and CMV-seropositive. Sequenced sample: PBMCs. The CDR3 protein is CASSLGGARGYTF. The CDR3 DNA follows: TGTGCCAGCAGCTTGGGGGGGGCGCGTGGCTACACCTTC.